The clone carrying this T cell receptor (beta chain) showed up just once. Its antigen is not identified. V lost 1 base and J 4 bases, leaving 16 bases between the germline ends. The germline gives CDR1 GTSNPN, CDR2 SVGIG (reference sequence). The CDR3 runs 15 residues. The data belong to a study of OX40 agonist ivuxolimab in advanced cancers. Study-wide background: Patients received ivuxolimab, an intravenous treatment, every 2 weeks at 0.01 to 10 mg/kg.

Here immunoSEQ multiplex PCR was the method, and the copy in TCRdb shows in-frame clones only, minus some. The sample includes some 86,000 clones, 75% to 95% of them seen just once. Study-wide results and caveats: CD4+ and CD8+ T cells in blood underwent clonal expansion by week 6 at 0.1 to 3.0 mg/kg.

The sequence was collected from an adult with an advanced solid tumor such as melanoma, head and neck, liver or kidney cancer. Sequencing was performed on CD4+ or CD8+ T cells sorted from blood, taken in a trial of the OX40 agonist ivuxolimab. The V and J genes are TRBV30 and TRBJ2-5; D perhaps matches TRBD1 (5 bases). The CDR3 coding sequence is TGTGCCTGGAGTGGCCAAAACAGGCCTATAGAGACCCAGTACTTC. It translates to CAWSGQNRPIETQYF.